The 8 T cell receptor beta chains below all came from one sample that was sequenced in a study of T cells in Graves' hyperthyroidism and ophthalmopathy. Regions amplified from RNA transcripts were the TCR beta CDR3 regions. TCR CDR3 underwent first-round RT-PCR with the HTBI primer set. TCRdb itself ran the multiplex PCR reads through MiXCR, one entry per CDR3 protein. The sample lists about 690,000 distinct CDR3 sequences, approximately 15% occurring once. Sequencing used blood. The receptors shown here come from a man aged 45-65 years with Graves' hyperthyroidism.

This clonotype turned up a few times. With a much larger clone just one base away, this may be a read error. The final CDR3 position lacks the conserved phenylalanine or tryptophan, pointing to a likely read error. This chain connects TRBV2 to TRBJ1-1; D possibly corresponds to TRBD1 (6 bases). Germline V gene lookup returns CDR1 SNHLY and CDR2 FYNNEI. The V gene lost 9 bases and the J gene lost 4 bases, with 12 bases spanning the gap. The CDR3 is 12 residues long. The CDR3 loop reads CARDDRSTEAFL. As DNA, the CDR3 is TGTGCCAGAGACGACAGGAGCACTGAAGCTTTCCTT.

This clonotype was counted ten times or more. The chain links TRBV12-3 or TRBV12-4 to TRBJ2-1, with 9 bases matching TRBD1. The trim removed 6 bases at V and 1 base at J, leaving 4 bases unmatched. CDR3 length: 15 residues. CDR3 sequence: CASRAGTGSYNEQFF. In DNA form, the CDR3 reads TGTGCCAGCAGGGCCGGGACAGGGTCCTACAATGAGCAGTTCTTC.

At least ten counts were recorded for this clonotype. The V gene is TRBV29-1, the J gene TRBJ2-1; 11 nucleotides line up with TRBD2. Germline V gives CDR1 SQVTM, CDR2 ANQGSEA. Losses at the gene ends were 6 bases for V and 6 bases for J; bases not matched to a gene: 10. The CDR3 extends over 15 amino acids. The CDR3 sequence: CSVPGGSGRGNEQFF. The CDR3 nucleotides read TGCAGCGTCCCCGGTGGTAGCGGGAGGGGCAATGAGCAGTTCTTC.

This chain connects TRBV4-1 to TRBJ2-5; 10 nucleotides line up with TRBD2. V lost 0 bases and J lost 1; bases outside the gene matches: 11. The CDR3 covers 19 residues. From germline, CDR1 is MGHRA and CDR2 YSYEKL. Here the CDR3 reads CASSQEGLAGVSRQETQYF. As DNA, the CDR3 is TGCGCCAGCAGCCAAGAAGGCCTAGCGGGAGTGAGTCGCCAAGAGACCCAGTACTTC.

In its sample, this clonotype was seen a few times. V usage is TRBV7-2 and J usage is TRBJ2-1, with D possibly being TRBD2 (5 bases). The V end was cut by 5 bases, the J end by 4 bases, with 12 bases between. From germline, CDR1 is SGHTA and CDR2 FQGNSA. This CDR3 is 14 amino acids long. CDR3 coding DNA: TGTGCCAGCAGCCCCAAAGCGGTGTACAATGAGCAGTTCTTC. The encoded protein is CASSPKAVYNEQFF.

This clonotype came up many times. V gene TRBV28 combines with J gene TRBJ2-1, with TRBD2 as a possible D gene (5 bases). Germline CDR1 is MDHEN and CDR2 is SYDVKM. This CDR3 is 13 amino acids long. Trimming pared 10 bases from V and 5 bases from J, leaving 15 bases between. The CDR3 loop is CATLSGWNNEQFF. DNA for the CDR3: TGTGCCACCCTAAGCGGATGGAACAATGAGCAGTTCTTC. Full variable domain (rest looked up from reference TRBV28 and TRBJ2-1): DVKVTQSSRYLVKRTGEKVFLECVQDMDHENMFWYRQDPGLGLRLIYFSYDVKMKEKGDIPEGYSVSREKKERFSLILESASTNQTSMYLCATLSGWNNEQFFGPGTRLTVL.

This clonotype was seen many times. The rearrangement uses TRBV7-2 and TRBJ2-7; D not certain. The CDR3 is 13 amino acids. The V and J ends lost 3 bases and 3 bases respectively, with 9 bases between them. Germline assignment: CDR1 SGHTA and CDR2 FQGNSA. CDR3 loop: CASSLGMNYEQYF. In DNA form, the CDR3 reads TGTGCCAGCAGCTTGGGGATGAACTACGAGCAGTACTTC.

The chain's CDR3 is CSASVLAGVGKAQYF. CDR3 bases: TGCAGTGCTAGTGTCCTAGCGGGGGTGGGGAAGGCGCAGTACTTC. V is TRBV20-1 and J is TRBJ2-7, with 10 bases matching TRBD2. The CDR3 is 15 amino acids. The V gene end was trimmed by 3 bases and the J gene end by 9 bases; junction bases not matched to a gene: 14. The germline V gene encodes CDR1 DFQATT and CDR2 SNEGSKA (reference sequence).